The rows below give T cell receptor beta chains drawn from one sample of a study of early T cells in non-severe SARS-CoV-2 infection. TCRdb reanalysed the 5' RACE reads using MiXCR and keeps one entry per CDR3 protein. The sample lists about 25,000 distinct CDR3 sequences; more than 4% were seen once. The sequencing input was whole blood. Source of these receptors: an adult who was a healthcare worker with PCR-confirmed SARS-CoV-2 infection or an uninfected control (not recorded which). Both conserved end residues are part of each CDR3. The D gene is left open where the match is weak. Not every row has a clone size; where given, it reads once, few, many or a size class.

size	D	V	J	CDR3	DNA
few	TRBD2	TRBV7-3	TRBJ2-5	CASSSQGLAGLQETQYF	TGTGCCAGCAGCTCCCAGGGACTAGCGGGACTACAAGAGACCCAGTACTTC
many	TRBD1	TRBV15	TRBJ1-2	CATSRAGSGTGSRGYTF	TGTGCCACCAGCAGAGCGGGCTCCGGGACAGGGTCTCGCGGCTACACCTTC
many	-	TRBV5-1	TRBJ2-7	CASSSSATPTSYEQYF	TGCGCCAGCAGCTCATCAGCCACCCCTACCTCCTACGAGCAGTACTTC
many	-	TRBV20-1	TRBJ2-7	CSANRGRGNEQYF	TGCAGTGCTAATAGAGGCCGGGGGAACGAGCAGTACTTC
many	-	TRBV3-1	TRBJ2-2	CASNRWGNTGELFF	TGTGCCAGCAACCGCTGGGGCAACACCGGGGAGCTGTTTTTT
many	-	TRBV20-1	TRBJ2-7	CSARQRGPYEQYF	TGCAGTGCTAGACAAAGGGGACCCTACGAGCAGTACTTC
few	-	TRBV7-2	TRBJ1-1	CASSVDLGVLNTEAFF	TGTGCCAGCAGCGTGGATTTAGGGGTCTTGAACACTGAAGCTTTCTTT
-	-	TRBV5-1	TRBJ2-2	CASSLEANTGELFF	TGCGCCAGCAGCTTGGAGGCGAACACCGGGGAGCTGTTTTTT
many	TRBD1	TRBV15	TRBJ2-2	CATSRDKTGENTGELFF	TGTGCCACCAGCAGAGACAAGACAGGGGAGAACACCGGGGAGCTGTTTTTT
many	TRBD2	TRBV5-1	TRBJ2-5	CASSLVSGIETQYF	TGCGCCAGCAGCTTGGTTAGCGGGATAGAGACCCAGTACTTC
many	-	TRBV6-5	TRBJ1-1	CASAVGIAISEAFF	TGTGCCAGCGCCGTAGGGATCGCGATCTCTGAAGCTTTCTTT
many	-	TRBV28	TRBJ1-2	CASSIGPREGYTF	TGTGCCAGCAGTATTGGCCCCCGAGAGGGCTACACCTTC
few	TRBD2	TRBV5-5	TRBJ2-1	CASGLLAGLYNEQFF	TGTGCCAGCGGGCTCTTAGCGGGATTGTACAATGAGCAGTTCTTC
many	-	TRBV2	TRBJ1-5	CASSEVRVNQPQHF	TGTGCCAGCAGTGAAGTTAGGGTCAATCAGCCCCAGCATTTT
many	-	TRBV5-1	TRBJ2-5	CASSLPALETQYF	TGCGCCAGCAGCTTGCCAGCCCTAGAGACCCAGTACTTC
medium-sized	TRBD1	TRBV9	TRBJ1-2	CASSLDRVDGYTF	TGTGCCAGCAGTTTGGACAGGGTCGATGGCTACACCTTC
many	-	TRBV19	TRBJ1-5	CASSRGQSNSNQPQHF	TGTGCCAGTAGCCGAGGACAGTCTAATAGCAATCAGCCCCAGCATTTT
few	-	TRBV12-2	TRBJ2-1	CATKDPARDEQFF	TGTGCAACCAAAGACCCAGCAAGGGATGAGCAGTTCTTC
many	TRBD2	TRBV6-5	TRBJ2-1	CASSYSTSGRRNEQFF	TGTGCCAGCAGTTACTCGACTAGCGGGAGACGCAATGAGCAGTTCTTC
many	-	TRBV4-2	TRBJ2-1	CASSLEHSSYNEQFF	TGTGCCAGCAGCTTGGAGCACTCTTCCTACAATGAGCAGTTCTTC
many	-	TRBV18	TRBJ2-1	CASSPDSFGNEQFF	TGTGCCAGCTCACCGGACAGTTTTGGAAATGAGCAGTTCTTC
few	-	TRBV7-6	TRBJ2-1	CASSFYSQGNNEQFF	TGTGCCAGCAGCTTTTACTCACAGGGAAACAATGAGCAGTTCTTC
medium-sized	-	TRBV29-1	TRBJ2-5	CSVELGVGRSETQYF	TGCAGCGTTGAACTGGGAGTAGGGCGATCGGAGACCCAGTACTTC
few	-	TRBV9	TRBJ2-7	CASSEGGLYEQYF	TGTGCCAGCAGCGAGGGGGGACTTTACGAGCAGTACTTC
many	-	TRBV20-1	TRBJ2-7	CSARDKPGDFHEQYF	TGCAGTGCTAGAGATAAACCAGGTGATTTCCACGAGCAGTACTTC
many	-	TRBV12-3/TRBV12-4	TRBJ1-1	CASSQTGGAEAFF	TGTGCCAGCAGCCAAACAGGAGGAGCTGAAGCTTTCTTT
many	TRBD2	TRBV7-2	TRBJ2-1	CASSLTFSGRGFF	TGTGCCAGCAGCCTGACCTTTAGCGGGAGGGGGTTCTTC
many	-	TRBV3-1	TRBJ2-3	CASSQSVSDTQYF	TGTGCCAGCAGCCAATCGGTCTCAGATACGCAGTATTTT
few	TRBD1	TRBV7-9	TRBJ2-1	CASSFGDRQEFF	TGTGCCAGCAGCTTTGGGGACAGACAAGAGTTCTTC
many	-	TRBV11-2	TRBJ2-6	CASSLLRIPGANVLTF	TGTGCCAGCAGCTTATTACGGATCCCTGGGGCCAACGTCCTGACTTTC
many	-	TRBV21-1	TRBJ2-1	CARTQRLDSYNEQFF	TGTGCCAGGACCCAGCGGCTTGACTCCTACAATGAGCAGTTCTTC
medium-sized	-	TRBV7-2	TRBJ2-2	CASSSTDTGELFF	TGTGCCAGCAGCTCTACAGATACCGGGGAGCTGTTTTTT
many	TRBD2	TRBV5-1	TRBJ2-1	CASSLGSSGISYNEQFF	TGCGCCAGCAGCTTGGGTTCTAGCGGCATCTCCTACAATGAGCAGTTCTTC
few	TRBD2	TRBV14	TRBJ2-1	CASSQVLSSGLYNEQFF	TGTGCCAGCAGCCAAGTTCTGTCTAGCGGGCTCTACAATGAGCAGTTCTTC
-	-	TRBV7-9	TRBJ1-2	CASSLGGRDGYTF	TGTGCCAGCAGCTTAGGAGGGCGAGATGGCTACACCTTC
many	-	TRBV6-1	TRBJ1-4	CASRTEATNEKLFF	TGTGCCAGCAGGACAGAAGCAACTAATGAAAAACTGTTTTTT
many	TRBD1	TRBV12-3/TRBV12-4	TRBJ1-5	CASSRQGSNQPQHF	TGTGCCAGCAGTAGACAGGGATCCAATCAGCCCCAGCATTTT
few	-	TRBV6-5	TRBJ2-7	CASSYQVWGDRYF	TGTGCCAGCAGTTACCAAGTGTGGGGGGATCGGTACTTC
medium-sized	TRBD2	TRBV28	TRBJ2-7	CASSLPGGEYEQYF	TGTGCCAGCAGTTTACCGGGAGGGGAATACGAGCAGTACTTC
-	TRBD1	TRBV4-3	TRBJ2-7	CASSQEQGAYEQYF	TGCGCCAGCAGCCAAGAACAGGGGGCCTACGAGCAGTACTTC
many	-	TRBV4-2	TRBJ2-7	CASSQDPSGGEQYF	TGTGCCAGCAGCCAAGATCCCTCCGGGGGCGAGCAGTACTTC
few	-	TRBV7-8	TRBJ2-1	CASSPRTLSYNEQFF	TGTGCCAGCAGCCCTCGGACTCTGTCCTACAATGAGCAGTTCTTC
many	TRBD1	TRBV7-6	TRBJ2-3	CASSQGDRGTDTQYF	TGTGCCAGCAGCCAGGGGGACAGGGGAACAGATACGCAGTATTTT
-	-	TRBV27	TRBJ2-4	CASSYGYIQYF	TGTGCCAGCAGTTATGGGTACATTCAGTACTTC
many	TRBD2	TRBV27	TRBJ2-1	CASSLSSRSSGSGEQFF	TGTGCCAGCAGTTTATCGAGTAGGTCTAGCGGGAGTGGTGAGCAGTTCTTC